A selection of T cell receptor beta chains follows, all from one sample in a study of blood T cell repertoires in COVID-19. Libraries were prepared by immunoSEQ multiplex PCR; TCRdb keeps only in-frame clonotypes and omits some of them. The data contain around 250,000 clones, 80% to 90% of them singletons. The sequenced sample consisted of PBMCs or T cells enriched from blood (not recorded which). The receptors derive from a woman in her forties or fifties who had recovered from COVID-19. The CDR3 runs from the conserved cysteine through the conserved F or W. Fields, in order: J gene, D gene, V gene, clone size, CDR3 DNA, CDR3 protein. The D gene is left open where the match is weak. Size tells how often a clone was seen (once, few, many) or the class of an expanded clone, and some rows leave it out.

j_call: TRBJ1-1
d_call: NA
v_call: TRBV19
clone_size: NA
cdr3_nt: TGTGCCAGTAATTCAAACAGGCAAAGCACTGAAGCTTTCTTT
cdr3_aa: CASNSNRQSTEAFF

j_call: TRBJ1-2
d_call: NA
v_call: TRBV2
clone_size: NA
cdr3_nt: TGTGGGCAGGGGCCTACTGGCTACACCTTC
cdr3_aa: CGQGPTGYTF

j_call: TRBJ1-2
d_call: TRBD1
v_call: TRBV2
clone_size: NA
cdr3_nt: TGTGCCAGCAGTGAAGCCCAGACCCCAGACAGGGGAGGTGGCTACACCTTC
cdr3_aa: CASSEAQTPDRGGGYTF

j_call: TRBJ1-2
d_call: NA
v_call: TRBV12-3/TRBV12-4
clone_size: NA
cdr3_nt: TGTGCCAGCAGTTCGGGTGGGGCTGGCTACACCTTC
cdr3_aa: CASSSGGAGYTF

j_call: TRBJ1-2
d_call: NA
v_call: TRBV18
clone_size: NA
cdr3_nt: TGTGCCAGCTCACCCGACCGTTCGAGGGTCGACTACACCTTC
cdr3_aa: CASSPDRSRVDYTF

j_call: TRBJ1-1
d_call: NA
v_call: TRBV2
clone_size: NA
cdr3_nt: TGTGCCACATGCCTCCAGGTGAACACTGAAGCTTTCTTT
cdr3_aa: CATCLQVNTEAFF

j_call: TRBJ2-1
d_call: TRBD2
v_call: TRBV29-1
clone_size: NA
cdr3_nt: TGCAGCGTTATGCGGGAGGGCCTAAATGAGCAGTTCTTC
cdr3_aa: CSVMREGLNEQFF

j_call: TRBJ2-5
d_call: NA
v_call: TRBV2
clone_size: NA
cdr3_nt: TGTGCCAGCACGTACAGGGAAGAGACCCAGTACTTC
cdr3_aa: CASTYREETQYF

j_call: TRBJ1-5
d_call: NA
v_call: TRBV28
clone_size: once
cdr3_nt: TGTGCCAGCACGGATGGCAGGGGCCTTAGCAATCAGCCCCAGCATTTT
cdr3_aa: CASTDGRGLSNQPQHF

j_call: TRBJ2-3
d_call: TRBD2
v_call: TRBV27
clone_size: NA
cdr3_nt: TGTGCCAGCAGTGTAAGTCTGCGGGAGGGCGCTGATACGCAGTATTTT
cdr3_aa: CASSVSLREGADTQYF

j_call: TRBJ2-1
d_call: TRBD2
v_call: TRBV5-1
clone_size: NA
cdr3_nt: TGCGCCAGCAGCTTGGCGGGGCCGGGGCTAGCGGGAGGCTTAGGCTCCTACAATGAGCAGTTCTTC
cdr3_aa: CASSLAGPGLAGGLGSYNEQFF

j_call: TRBJ1-2
d_call: TRBD1
v_call: TRBV6-5
clone_size: NA
cdr3_nt: TGTGCCAGCAGTTTCGGACAGGGGTTATATGGCTACACCTTC
cdr3_aa: CASSFGQGLYGYTF

j_call: TRBJ1-1
d_call: TRBD1
v_call: TRBV18
clone_size: NA
cdr3_nt: TGTGCCAGCTCACCCACAGGGGGGACTGAAGCTTTCTTT
cdr3_aa: CASSPTGGTEAFF

j_call: TRBJ1-5
d_call: TRBD1
v_call: TRBV6-5
clone_size: NA
cdr3_nt: TGTGCCAGCAGTTCAGGGGGCGCGGGTCAGCCCCAGCATTTT
cdr3_aa: CASSSGGAGQPQHF

j_call: TRBJ2-3
d_call: NA
v_call: TRBV7-9
clone_size: NA
cdr3_nt: TGTGCCAGCAGCTTAAGCGACTTTAGCACAGATACGCAGTATTTT
cdr3_aa: CASSLSDFSTDTQYF

j_call: TRBJ1-5
d_call: NA
v_call: TRBV2
clone_size: NA
cdr3_nt: TGTGCCAGCACCCCGCCAGGAGGGGCCCAGCATTTT
cdr3_aa: CASTPPGGAQHF

j_call: TRBJ1-2
d_call: NA
v_call: TRBV30
clone_size: NA
cdr3_nt: TGTGCCTGGAGGCGGGGGCAACAGGGCTACACCTTC
cdr3_aa: CAWRRGQQGYTF

j_call: TRBJ2-3
d_call: NA
v_call: TRBV3-1/TRBV3-2
clone_size: NA
cdr3_nt: TGTGCCAGCAGCCAAGACCAGGGACAAGGGCCCACAGATACGCAGTATTTT
cdr3_aa: CASSQDQGQGPTDTQYF

j_call: TRBJ1-2
d_call: NA
v_call: TRBV28
clone_size: few
cdr3_nt: TGTGCCAGTACAGGGTACTATGGCTACACCTTC
cdr3_aa: CASTGYYGYTF

j_call: TRBJ1-3
d_call: NA
v_call: TRBV15
clone_size: once
cdr3_nt: TGTGCCACCAGCAGAGATGCAGGGGACGGAAACACCATATATTTT
cdr3_aa: CATSRDAGDGNTIYF

j_call: TRBJ1-5
d_call: NA
v_call: TRBV27
clone_size: NA
cdr3_nt: TGTGCCAGCGGTACAGAACAGTTCAATCAGCCCCAGCATTTT
cdr3_aa: CASGTEQFNQPQHF

j_call: TRBJ2-2
d_call: TRBD2
v_call: TRBV28
clone_size: NA
cdr3_nt: TGTGCCAGCAGTTTGGTGGGACTAGAGAACACCGGGGAGCTGTTTTTT
cdr3_aa: CASSLVGLENTGELFF

j_call: TRBJ2-7
d_call: NA
v_call: TRBV5-1
clone_size: NA
cdr3_nt: TGCGCCAGCAGCTTGGATGCAGCCGCGAGGTACGAGCAGTACTTC
cdr3_aa: CASSLDAAARYEQYF

j_call: TRBJ2-5
d_call: TRBD2
v_call: TRBV28
clone_size: NA
cdr3_nt: TGTGCCAGCAGTTTTTCGGGACTAGTCCAGGAGACCCAGTACTTC
cdr3_aa: CASSFSGLVQETQYF

j_call: TRBJ2-5
d_call: TRBD1
v_call: TRBV5-1
clone_size: NA
cdr3_nt: TGCGCCAGCAGCTTACAGGGGGGATACCAAGAGACCCAGTACTTC
cdr3_aa: CASSLQGGYQETQYF

j_call: TRBJ2-7
d_call: TRBD1
v_call: TRBV5-4
clone_size: NA
cdr3_nt: TGTGCCAGCAGCTTGGGCTCAGGGGGCGAGGACGAGCAGTACTTC
cdr3_aa: CASSLGSGGEDEQYF

j_call: TRBJ1-5
d_call: NA
v_call: TRBV11-2
clone_size: once
cdr3_nt: TGTGCCAGCAGCTTAGTGGCAGGGGCAAGCCAGCCCCAGCATTTT
cdr3_aa: CASSLVAGASQPQHF

j_call: TRBJ2-3
d_call: NA
v_call: TRBV7-8
clone_size: once
cdr3_nt: TGTGCCAGCAGTCCCAGTGGCGGGATGGTCGCAGATACGCAGTATTTT
cdr3_aa: CASSPSGGMVADTQYF

j_call: TRBJ1-5
d_call: NA
v_call: TRBV2
clone_size: NA
cdr3_nt: TGTGCCAGCAGTGACTATAGCAATCAGCCCCAGCATTTT
cdr3_aa: CASSDYSNQPQHF

j_call: TRBJ1-3
d_call: TRBD1
v_call: TRBV6-1
clone_size: NA
cdr3_nt: TGTGCCAGCAGTGCTGGACCGGGACAGGGGGCGAGTGGAAACACCATATATTTT
cdr3_aa: CASSAGPGQGASGNTIYF

j_call: TRBJ1-1
d_call: NA
v_call: TRBV7-6
clone_size: NA
cdr3_nt: TGTGCCAGCAGCCGCGGCGGCATGAACACTGAAGCTTTCTTT
cdr3_aa: CASSRGGMNTEAFF

j_call: TRBJ2-3
d_call: NA
v_call: TRBV27
clone_size: once
cdr3_nt: TGTGCCAGCAGTTTAGCGGTCACAGATACGCAGTATTTT
cdr3_aa: CASSLAVTDTQYF

j_call: TRBJ2-3
d_call: NA
v_call: TRBV28
clone_size: NA
cdr3_nt: TGTGCCAGCAGTTCCCCGGAGATAGGCGGTAGCACAGATACGCAGTATTTT
cdr3_aa: CASSSPEIGGSTDTQYF

j_call: TRBJ2-6
d_call: NA
v_call: TRBV5-4
clone_size: NA
cdr3_nt: TGTGCCAGCAGCTTGGACCTAGCTGGGGCCAACGTCCTGACTTTC
cdr3_aa: CASSLDLAGANVLTF

j_call: TRBJ1-1
d_call: TRBD1
v_call: TRBV28
clone_size: NA
cdr3_nt: TGTGCCAGCAGTTCTTGGGCGGGACAGGGGGCTGACACTGAAGCTTTCTTT
cdr3_aa: CASSSWAGQGADTEAFF

j_call: TRBJ2-3
d_call: TRBD2
v_call: TRBV19
clone_size: NA
cdr3_nt: TGTGCCAGTAGTCCTCGAAGCGGGAGGGCAGATACGCAGTATTTT
cdr3_aa: CASSPRSGRADTQYF

j_call: TRBJ1-5
d_call: NA
v_call: TRBV27
clone_size: NA
cdr3_nt: TGTGCCAGCAAGGCCAGGGTCGATCAGCCCCAGCATTTT
cdr3_aa: CASKARVDQPQHF

j_call: TRBJ1-1
d_call: NA
v_call: TRBV6-5
clone_size: NA
cdr3_nt: TGTGCCAGCAGTCTACAGAATATGAACACTGAAGCTTTCTTT
cdr3_aa: CASSLQNMNTEAFF

j_call: TRBJ2-7
d_call: NA
v_call: TRBV28
clone_size: NA
cdr3_nt: TGTGCCACCATGGGGCAGCTAGCCTACGAGCAGTACTTC
cdr3_aa: CATMGQLAYEQYF

j_call: TRBJ1-2
d_call: NA
v_call: TRBV6-5
clone_size: NA
cdr3_nt: TGTGCCAGCAGACTAACAGGGACCTTTAACTATGGCTACACCTTC
cdr3_aa: CASRLTGTFNYGYTF

j_call: TRBJ1-5
d_call: NA
v_call: TRBV5-1
clone_size: NA
cdr3_nt: TGCGCCAGCAGCTTGGAGACGGGAAGCAATCAGCCCCAGCATTTT
cdr3_aa: CASSLETGSNQPQHF

j_call: TRBJ2-7
d_call: NA
v_call: TRBV29-1
clone_size: NA
cdr3_nt: TGCAGCGTTGCGACTACCCGCTCCTACGAGCAGTACTTC
cdr3_aa: CSVATTRSYEQYF

j_call: TRBJ2-3
d_call: NA
v_call: TRBV1
clone_size: NA
cdr3_nt: TGCACCAGCAGCCAAGATCCCCGGTCCGTCATGAAGCAGTATTTT
cdr3_aa: CTSSQDPRSVMKQYF

j_call: TRBJ2-7
d_call: NA
v_call: TRBV2
clone_size: NA
cdr3_nt: TGTGCCAGCAGTAGACAGCTCCACCCTAACGAGCAGTACTTC
cdr3_aa: CASSRQLHPNEQYF

j_call: TRBJ1-2
d_call: TRBD1
v_call: TRBV2
clone_size: NA
cdr3_nt: TGTGCCAGCAGGGGAGAAGACAGGGACAACTATGGCTACACCTTC
cdr3_aa: CASRGEDRDNYGYTF

j_call: TRBJ2-4
d_call: TRBD2
v_call: TRBV20-1
clone_size: NA
cdr3_nt: TGCAGTGCTAGTGTACAGCGGGAGGGCCCCAAAAACATTCAGTACTTC
cdr3_aa: CSASVQREGPKNIQYF

j_call: TRBJ2-1
d_call: TRBD2
v_call: TRBV5-4
clone_size: once
cdr3_nt: TGTGCCAGCAGCTTGGGACTAGCGGGAGGGCCGCGGTTCTTC
cdr3_aa: CASSLGLAGGPRFF

j_call: TRBJ1-6
d_call: NA
v_call: TRBV14
clone_size: NA
cdr3_nt: TGTGCCAGCAGCCGAAGACAGGATAATTCACCCCTCCACTTT
cdr3_aa: CASSRRQDNSPLHF